The present T cell receptor (beta chain) was sequenced within a study of CXCR3-negative and CXCR3-positive naive CD8 T cells. About the study: Sequencing yielded around 130 million TRB reads, roughly 1.5 +/- 0.3 million per library. Findings of the study overall: Surface CD5 matched across naive subsets, and TRB CDR3 properties served to infer TCR strength. CXCR3-negative and CXCR3-positive naive cells shared comparable TRBV-TRBJ usage, but memory cells did not.

Those CD8+ T cells considered naive were CD45RO-CCR7+CD27+CD95-. The study made its TRB cDNA libraries by 5' RACE, adding UMI labels. TCRdb re-called the 5' RACE reads and gives one entry per CDR3 protein, without DNA. The sample totals about 81,000 distinct CDR3 sequences. Germline V gives CDR1 SGHRS, CDR2 YFSETQ. This CDR3 has 15 amino acids. About this clonotype: Its cognate antigen is unknown.

The sample comprised naive CXCR3- CD8+ T cells from blood. Regarding subset: CD45RO-CCR7+CD27+CD95- naive CD8+ T cells lacking CXCR3 (TNR3-). The origin of this receptor is a human donor in good health. Some clones in this sample may be carry-over from other donors' samples. The rearrangement joins TRBV5-1 to TRBJ2-1. CDR3: CASSLTSVSYIEQFF. Supplemented by reference TRBV5-1 and TRBJ2-1, the full variable domain reads KAGVTQTPRYLIKTRGQQVTLSCSPISGHRSVSWYQQTPGQGLQFLFEYFSETQRNKGNFPGRFSGRQFSNSRSEMNVSTLELGDSALYLCASSLTSVSYIEQFFGPGTRLTVL.